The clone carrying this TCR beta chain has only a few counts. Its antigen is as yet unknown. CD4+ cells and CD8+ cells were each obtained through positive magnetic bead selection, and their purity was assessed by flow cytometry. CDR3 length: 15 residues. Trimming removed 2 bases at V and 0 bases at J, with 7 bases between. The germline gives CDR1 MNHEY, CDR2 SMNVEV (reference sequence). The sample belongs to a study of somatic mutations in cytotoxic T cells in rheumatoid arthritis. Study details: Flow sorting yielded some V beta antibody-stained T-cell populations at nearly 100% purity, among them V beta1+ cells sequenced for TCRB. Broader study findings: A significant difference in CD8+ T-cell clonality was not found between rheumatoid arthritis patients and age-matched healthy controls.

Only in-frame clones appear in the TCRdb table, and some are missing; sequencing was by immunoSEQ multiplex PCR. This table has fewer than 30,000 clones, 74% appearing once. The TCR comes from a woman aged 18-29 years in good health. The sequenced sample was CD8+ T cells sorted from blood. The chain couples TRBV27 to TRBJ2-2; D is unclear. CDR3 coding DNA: TGTGCCAGCAGTTTAACCAGCGCGAACACCGGGGAGCTGTTTTTT. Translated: CASSLTSANTGELFF.